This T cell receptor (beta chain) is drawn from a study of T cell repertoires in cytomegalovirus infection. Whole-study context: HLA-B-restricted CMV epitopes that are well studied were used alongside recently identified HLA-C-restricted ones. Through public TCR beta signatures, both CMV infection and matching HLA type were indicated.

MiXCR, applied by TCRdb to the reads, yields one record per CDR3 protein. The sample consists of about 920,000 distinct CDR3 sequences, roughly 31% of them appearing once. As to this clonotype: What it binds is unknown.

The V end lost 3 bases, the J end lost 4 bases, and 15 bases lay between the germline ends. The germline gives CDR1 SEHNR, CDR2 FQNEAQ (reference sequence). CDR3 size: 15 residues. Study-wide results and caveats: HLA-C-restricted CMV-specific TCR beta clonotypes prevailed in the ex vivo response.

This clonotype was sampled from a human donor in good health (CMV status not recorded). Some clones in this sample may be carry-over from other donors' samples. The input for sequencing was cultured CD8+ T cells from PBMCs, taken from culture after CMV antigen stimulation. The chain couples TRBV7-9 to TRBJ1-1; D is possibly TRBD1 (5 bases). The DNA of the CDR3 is TGTGCCAGCAGCTTCTCTCCAGGGACGGGCACTGAAGCTTTCTTT. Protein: CASSFSPGTGTEAFF. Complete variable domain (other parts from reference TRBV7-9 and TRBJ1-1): DTGVSQNPRHKITKRGQNVTFRCDPISEHNRLYWYRQTLGQGPEFLTYFQNEAQLEKSRLLSDRFSAERPKGSFSTLEIQRTEQGDSAMYLCASSFSPGTGTEAFFGQGTRLTVV.